This TCR beta chain was found in a study of cytomegalovirus exposure and HLA in healthy donors. As for the study in general: The roughly 130 validation repertoires used the same platform as the approximately 700 first-cohort repertoires, a later analysis reported.

Separate from the roughly 710-subject first cohort, the roughly 130-subject validation cohort was the one that the donors belonged to. Using immunoSEQ multiplex PCR, the repertoire was profiled, and TCRdb retains in-frame clones only, with some absent. The top ten hold around 1% of the sample, which has under 400,000 clones, roughly 88% seen once. As for this clone: The antigen is unknown.

Findings of the study overall: Clusters of TCRs from the first cohort tended to co-occur in the 110 or so validation repertoires (as a later analysis found).

Sequencing input: PBMCs. This TCR was recovered from a man aged 25-45 years in good health and CMV-seronegative.

Here the CDR3 reads CASSPSDSSYEQYF. The CDR3 nucleotides are TGTGCCAGCAGCCCTTCTGACAGTTCCTACGAGCAGTACTTC. The chain carries TRBV13 and TRBJ2-7; TRBD1 is a possible D gene (5 bases). V lost 5 bases and J lost 1, with 12 bases in between. From germline, CDR1 is PRHDT and CDR2 FYEKMQ (reference sequence). This CDR3 has 14 residues.